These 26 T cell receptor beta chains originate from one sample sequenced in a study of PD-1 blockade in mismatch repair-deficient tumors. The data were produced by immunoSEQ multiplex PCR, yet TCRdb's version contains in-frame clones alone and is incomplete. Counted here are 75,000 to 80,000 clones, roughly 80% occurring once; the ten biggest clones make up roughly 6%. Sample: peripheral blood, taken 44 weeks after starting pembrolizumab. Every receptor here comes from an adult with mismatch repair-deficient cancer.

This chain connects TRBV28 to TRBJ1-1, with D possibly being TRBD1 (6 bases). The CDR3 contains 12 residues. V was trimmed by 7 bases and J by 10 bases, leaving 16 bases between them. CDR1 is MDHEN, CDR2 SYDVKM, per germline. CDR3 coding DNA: TGTGCCAGCACCGGGACGGGGGGGCTAGCTTTCTTT. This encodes CASTGTGGLAFF.

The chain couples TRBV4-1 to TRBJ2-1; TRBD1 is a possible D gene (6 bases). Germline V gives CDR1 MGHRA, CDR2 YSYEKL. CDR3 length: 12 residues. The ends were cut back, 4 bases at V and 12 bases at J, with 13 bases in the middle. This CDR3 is CASSPTGLGQFF. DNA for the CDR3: TGCGCCAGCAGCCCGACAGGTTTGGGGCAGTTCTTC.

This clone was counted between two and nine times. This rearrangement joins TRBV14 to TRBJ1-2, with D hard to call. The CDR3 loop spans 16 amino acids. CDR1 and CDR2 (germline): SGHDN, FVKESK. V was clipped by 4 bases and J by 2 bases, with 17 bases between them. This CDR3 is CASSPDWADLNYGYTF. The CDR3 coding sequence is TGTGCCAGCAGCCCAGATTGGGCAGATCTAAACTATGGCTACACCTTC.

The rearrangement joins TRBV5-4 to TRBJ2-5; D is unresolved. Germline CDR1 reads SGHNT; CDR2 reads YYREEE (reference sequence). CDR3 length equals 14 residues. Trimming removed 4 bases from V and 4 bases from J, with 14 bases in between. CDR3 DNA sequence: TGTGCCAGCAGCCGGACCGTACGGGTAGAGACCCAGTACTTC. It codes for CASSRTVRVETQYF. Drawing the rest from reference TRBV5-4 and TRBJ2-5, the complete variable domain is ETGVTQSPTHLIKTRGQQVTLRCSSQSGHNTVSWYQQALGQGPQFIFQYYREEENGRGNFPPRFSGLQFPNYSSELNVNALELDDSALYLCASSRTVRVETQYFGPGTRLLVL.

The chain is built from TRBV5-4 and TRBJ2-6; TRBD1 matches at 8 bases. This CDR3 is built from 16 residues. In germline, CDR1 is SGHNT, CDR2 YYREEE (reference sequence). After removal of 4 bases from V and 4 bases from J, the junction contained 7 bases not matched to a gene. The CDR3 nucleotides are TGTGCCAGCAGCAAGGCAGGGGGCGCAGGGGCCAACGTCCTGACTTTC. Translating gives CASSKAGGAGANVLTF.

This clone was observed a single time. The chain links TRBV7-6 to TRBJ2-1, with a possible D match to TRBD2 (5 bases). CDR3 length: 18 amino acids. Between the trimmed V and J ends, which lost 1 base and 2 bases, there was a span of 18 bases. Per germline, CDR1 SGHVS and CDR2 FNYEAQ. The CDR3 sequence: CASSLESGRARPYNEQFF. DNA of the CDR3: TGTGCCAGCAGCTTAGAATCTGGGCGGGCGCGTCCCTACAATGAGCAGTTCTTC.

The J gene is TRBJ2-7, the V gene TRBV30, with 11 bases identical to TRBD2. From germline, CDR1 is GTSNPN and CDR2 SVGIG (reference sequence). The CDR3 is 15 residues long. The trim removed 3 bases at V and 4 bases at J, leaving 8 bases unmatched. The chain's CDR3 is CAWSLTPSGRYEQYF. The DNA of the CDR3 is TGTGCCTGGAGCCTTACTCCTAGCGGGAGGTACGAGCAGTACTTC. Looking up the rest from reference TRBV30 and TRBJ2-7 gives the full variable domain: SQTIHQWPATLVQPVGSPLSLECTVEGTSNPNLYWYRQAAGRGLQLLFYSVGIGQISSEVPQNLSASRPQDRQFILSSKKLLLSDSGFYLCAWSLTPSGRYEQYFGPGTRLTVT.

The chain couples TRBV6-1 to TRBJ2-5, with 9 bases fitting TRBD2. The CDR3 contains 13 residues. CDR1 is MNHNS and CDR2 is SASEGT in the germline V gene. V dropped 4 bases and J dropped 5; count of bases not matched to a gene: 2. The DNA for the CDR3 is TGTGCCAGCAGTGGCGGGAGGGGGGAGACCCAGTACTTC. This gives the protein CASSGGRGETQYF.

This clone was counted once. CDR3 sequence (DNA): TGTGCCACCAGCGACGCGAACCGGGACCCCCTACGCTACGAGCAGTACTTC. Amino acid sequence: CATSDANRDPLRYEQYF. The chain couples TRBV15 to TRBJ2-7, with D perhaps matching TRBD1 or TRBD2 (5 bases each). The CDR3 consists of 17 residues. The germline V and J ends were trimmed by 5 bases and 3 bases, with 23 bases remaining between them. Germline lookup yields CDR1 LNHNV and CDR2 YYDKDF (reference sequence).

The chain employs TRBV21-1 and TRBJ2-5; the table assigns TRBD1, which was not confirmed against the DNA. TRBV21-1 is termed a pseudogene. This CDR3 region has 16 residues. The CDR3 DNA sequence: TGTGCCAGCAGCAACTCCGGCCGACAGTACCAAGAGACCCAGTACTTC. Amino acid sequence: CASSNSGRQYQETQYF.

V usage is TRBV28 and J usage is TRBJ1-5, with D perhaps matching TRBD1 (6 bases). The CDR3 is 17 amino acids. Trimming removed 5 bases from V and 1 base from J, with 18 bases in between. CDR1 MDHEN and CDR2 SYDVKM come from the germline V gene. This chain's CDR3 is CASSLLNRVRSNQPQHF. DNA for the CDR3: TGTGCCAGCAGTCTACTCAACAGGGTGAGAAGCAATCAGCCCCAGCATTTT.

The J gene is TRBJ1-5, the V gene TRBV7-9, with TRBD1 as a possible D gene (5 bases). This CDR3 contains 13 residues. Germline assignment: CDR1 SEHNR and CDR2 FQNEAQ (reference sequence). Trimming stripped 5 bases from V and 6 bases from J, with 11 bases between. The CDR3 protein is CASSRDHGQPQHF. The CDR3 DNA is TGTGCCAGCAGCCGGGACCATGGTCAGCCCCAGCATTTT.

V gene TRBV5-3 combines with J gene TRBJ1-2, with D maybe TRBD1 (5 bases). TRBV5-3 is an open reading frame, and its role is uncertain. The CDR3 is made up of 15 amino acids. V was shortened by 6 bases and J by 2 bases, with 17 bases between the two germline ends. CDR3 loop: CARTSTETANYGYTF. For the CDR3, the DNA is TGTGCCAGAACCTCTACAGAGACAGCGAACTATGGCTACACCTTC.

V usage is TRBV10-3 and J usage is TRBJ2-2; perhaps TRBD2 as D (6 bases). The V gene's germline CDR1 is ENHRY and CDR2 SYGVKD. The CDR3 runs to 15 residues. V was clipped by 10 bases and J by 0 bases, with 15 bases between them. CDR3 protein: CASDSGPTNTGELFF. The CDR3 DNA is TGTGCCAGCGATAGCGGACCCACGAACACCGGGGAGCTGTTTTTT.

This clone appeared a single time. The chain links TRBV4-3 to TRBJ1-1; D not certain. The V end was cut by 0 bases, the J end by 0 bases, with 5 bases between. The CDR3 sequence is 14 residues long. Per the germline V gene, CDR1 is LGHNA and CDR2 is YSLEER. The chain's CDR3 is CASSQDRMNTEAFF. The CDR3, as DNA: TGCGCCAGCAGCCAAGACAGAATGAACACTGAAGCTTTCTTT.

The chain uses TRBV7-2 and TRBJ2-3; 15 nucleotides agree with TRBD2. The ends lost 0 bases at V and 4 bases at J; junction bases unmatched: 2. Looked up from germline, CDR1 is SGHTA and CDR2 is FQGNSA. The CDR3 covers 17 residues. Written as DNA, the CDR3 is TGTGCCAGCAGCTTAGCCGGACTAGCGGGAGGGGCAGATACGCAGTATTTT. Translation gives CASSLAGLAGGADTQYF.

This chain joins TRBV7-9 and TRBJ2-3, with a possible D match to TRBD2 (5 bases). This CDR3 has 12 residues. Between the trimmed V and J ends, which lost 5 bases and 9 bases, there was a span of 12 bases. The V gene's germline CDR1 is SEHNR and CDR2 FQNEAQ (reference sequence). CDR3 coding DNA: TGTGCCAGCAGCGCCGGACTTGAGACGCAGTATTTT. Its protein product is CASSAGLETQYF.

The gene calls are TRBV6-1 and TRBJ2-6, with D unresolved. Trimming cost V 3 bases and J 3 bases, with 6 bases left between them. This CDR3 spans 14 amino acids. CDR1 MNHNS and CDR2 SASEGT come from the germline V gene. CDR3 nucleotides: TGTGCCAGCAGTGACCAGGTTGGGGCCAACGTCCTGACTTTC. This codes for CASSDQVGANVLTF.

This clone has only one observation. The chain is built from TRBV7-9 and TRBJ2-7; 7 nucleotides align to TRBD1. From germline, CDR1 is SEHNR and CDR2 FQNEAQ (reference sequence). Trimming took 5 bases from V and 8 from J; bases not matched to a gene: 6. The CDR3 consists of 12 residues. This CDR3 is CASSTDREQQYF. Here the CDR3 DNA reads TGTGCCAGCAGCACCGACAGGGAACAGCAGTACTTC.

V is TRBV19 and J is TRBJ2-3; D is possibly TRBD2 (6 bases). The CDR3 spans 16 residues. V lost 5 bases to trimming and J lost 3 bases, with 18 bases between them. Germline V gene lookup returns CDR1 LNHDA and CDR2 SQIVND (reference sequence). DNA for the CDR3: TGTGCCAGTAGTTACAGCGGAGGGAGTTGGACAGATACGCAGTATTTT. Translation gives CASSYSGGSWTDTQYF. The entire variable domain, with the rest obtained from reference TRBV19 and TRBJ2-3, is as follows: DGGITQSPKYLFRKEGQNVTLSCEQNLNHDAMYWYRQDPGQGLRLIYYSQIVNDFQKGDIAEGYSVSREKKESFPLTVTSAQKNPTAFYLCASSYSGGSWTDTQYFGPGTRLTVL.

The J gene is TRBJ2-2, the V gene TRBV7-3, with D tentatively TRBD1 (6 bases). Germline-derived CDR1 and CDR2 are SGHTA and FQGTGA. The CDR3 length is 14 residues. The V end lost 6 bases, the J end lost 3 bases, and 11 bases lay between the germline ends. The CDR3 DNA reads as TGTGCCAGCAGTTATAACAGGGACACCGGGGAGCTGTTTTTT. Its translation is CASSYNRDTGELFF. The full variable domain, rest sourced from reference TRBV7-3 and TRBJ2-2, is GAGVSQTPSNKVTEKGKYVELRCDPISGHTALYWYRQSLGQGPEFLIYFQGTGAADDSGLPNDRFFAVRPEGSVSTLKIQRTERGDSAVYLCASSYNRDTGELFFGEGSRLTVL.

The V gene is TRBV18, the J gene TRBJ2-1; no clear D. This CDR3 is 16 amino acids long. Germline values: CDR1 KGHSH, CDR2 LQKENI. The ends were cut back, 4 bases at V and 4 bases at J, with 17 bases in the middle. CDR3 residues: CASSLDPPAPYNEQFF. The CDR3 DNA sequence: TGTGCCAGCTCACTGGACCCTCCGGCGCCATACAATGAGCAGTTCTTC.

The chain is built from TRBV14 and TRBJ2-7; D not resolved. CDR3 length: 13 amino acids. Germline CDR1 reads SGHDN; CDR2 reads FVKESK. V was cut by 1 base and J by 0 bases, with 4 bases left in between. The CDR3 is CASSQGISYEQYF. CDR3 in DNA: TGTGCCAGCAGCCAAGGGATCTCCTACGAGCAGTACTTC.

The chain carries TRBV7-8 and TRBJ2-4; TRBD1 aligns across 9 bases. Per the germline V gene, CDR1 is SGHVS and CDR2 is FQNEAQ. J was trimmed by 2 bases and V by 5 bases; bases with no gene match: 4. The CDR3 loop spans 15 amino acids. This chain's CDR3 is CASSTTGGPKNIQYF. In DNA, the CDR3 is TGTGCCAGCAGCACCACAGGGGGCCCCAAAAACATTCAGTACTTC.

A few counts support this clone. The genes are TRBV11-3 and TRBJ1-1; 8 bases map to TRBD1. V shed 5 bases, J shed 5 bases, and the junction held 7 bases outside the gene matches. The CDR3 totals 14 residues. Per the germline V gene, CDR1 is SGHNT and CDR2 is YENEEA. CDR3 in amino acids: CASSATGVGTEAFF. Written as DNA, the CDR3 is TGTGCCAGCAGCGCGACAGGGGTGGGAACTGAAGCTTTCTTT.

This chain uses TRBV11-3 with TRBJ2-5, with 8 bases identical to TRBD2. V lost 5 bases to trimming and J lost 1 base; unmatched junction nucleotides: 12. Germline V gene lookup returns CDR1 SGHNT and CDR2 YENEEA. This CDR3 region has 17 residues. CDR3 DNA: TGTGCCAGCAGCCGAACTGCCGGGACTAGTTCCCAAGAGACCCAGTACTTC. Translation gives CASSRTAGTSSQETQYF.